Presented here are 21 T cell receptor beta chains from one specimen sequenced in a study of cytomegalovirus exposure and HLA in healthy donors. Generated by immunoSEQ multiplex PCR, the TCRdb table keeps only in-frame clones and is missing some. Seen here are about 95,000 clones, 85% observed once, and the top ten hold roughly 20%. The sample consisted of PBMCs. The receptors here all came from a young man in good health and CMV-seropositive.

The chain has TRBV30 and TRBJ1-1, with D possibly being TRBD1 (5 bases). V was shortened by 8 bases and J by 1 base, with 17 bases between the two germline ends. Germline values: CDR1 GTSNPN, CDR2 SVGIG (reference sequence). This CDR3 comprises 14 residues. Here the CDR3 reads CAATQDGANTEAFF. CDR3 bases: TGTGCCGCAACCCAAGATGGGGCGAACACTGAAGCTTTCTTT.

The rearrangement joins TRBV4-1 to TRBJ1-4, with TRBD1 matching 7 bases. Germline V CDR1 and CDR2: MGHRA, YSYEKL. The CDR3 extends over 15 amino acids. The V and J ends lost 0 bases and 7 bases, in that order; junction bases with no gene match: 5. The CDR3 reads CASSQDGTEVEKLFF. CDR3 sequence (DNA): TGCGCCAGCAGCCAAGATGGGACAGAGGTTGAAAAACTGTTTTTT.

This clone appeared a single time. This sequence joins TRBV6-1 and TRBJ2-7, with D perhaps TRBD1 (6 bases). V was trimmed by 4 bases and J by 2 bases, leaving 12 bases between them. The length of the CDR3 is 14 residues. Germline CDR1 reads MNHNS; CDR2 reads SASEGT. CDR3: CASSGTVATYEQYF. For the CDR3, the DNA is TGTGCCAGCAGTGGGACAGTGGCTACCTACGAGCAGTACTTC.

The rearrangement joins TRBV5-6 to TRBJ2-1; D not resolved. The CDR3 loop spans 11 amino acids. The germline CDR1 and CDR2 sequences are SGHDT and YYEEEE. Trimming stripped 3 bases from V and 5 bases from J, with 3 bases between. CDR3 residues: CASSSDNEQFF. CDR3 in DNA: TGTGCCAGCAGCTCGGACAATGAGCAGTTCTTC.

CDR3 loop: CASSEGGTGDEQYF. As DNA, the CDR3 is TGTGCCAGCAGTGAAGGAGGGACAGGGGACGAGCAGTACTTC. V usage is TRBV6-1 and J usage is TRBJ2-7, with 10 bases fitting TRBD1. The CDR3 length is 14 residues. Germline V gene lookup returns CDR1 MNHNS and CDR2 SASEGT. Trimming cost V 1 base and J 5 bases; bases outside gene matches: 2.

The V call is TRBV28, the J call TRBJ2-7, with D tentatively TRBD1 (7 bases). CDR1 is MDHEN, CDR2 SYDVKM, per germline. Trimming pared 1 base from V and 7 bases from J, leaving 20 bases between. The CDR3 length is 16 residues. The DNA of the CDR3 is TGTGCCAGCAGTTTATTGGAGGGGGCGCTGACGGGGGAGCAGTACTTC. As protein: CASSLLEGALTGEQYF. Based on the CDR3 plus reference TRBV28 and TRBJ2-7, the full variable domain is DVKVTQSSRYLVKRTGEKVFLECVQDMDHENMFWYRQDPGLGLRLIYFSYDVKMKEKGDIPEGYSVSREKKERFSLILESASTNQTSMYLCASSLLEGALTGEQYFGPGTRLTVT.

CDR3 loop: CASSHGTGAVEQFF. DNA for the CDR3: TGTGCCAGCAGCCACGGGACAGGGGCGGTTGAGCAGTTCTTC. J is TRBJ2-1 and V is TRBV4-2; TRBD1 aligns across 10 bases. Germline CDR1 LGHNA, CDR2 YNFKEQ. The junction had 5 bases not matched to a gene; V was cut back by 3 bases and J by 9 bases. CDR3 length equals 14 residues.

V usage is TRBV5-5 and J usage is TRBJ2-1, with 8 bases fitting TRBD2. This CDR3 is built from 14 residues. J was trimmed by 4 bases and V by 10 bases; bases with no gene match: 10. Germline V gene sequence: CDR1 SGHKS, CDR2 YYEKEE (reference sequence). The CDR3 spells CAGSAGVGYNEQFF. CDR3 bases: TGTGCCGGTTCAGCGGGAGTAGGTTACAATGAGCAGTTCTTC.

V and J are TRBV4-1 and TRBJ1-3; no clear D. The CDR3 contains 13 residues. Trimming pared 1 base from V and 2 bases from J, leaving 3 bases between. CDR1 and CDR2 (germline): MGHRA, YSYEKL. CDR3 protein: CASSQVTGNTIYF. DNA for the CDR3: TGCGCCAGCAGCCAAGTAACTGGAAACACCATATATTTT.

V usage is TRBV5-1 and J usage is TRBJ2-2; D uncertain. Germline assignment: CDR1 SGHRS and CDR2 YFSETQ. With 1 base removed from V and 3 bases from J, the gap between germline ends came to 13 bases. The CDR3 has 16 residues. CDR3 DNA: TGCGCCAGCAGCTTGAGCCGGCTTCAGGACACCGGGGAGCTGTTTTTT. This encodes CASSLSRLQDTGELFF. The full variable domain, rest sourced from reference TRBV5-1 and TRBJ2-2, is KAGVTQTPRYLIKTRGQQVTLSCSPISGHRSVSWYQQTPGQGLQFLFEYFSETQRNKGNFPGRFSGRQFSNSRSEMNVSTLELGDSALYLCASSLSRLQDTGELFFGEGSRLTVL.

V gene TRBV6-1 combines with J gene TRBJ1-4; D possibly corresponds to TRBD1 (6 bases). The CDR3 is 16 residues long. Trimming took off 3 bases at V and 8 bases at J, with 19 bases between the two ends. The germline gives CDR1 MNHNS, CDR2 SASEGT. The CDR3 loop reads CASSDYTRGAWEKLFF. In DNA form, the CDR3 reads TGTGCCAGCAGTGATTACACTCGGGGGGCTTGGGAAAAACTGTTTTTT.

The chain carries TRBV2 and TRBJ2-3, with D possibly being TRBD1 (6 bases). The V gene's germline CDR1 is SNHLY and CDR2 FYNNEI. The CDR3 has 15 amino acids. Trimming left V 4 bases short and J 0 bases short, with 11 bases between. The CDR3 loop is CASSGGRTSTDTQYF. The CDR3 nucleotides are TGTGCCAGCAGTGGGGGGCGAACTAGCACAGATACGCAGTATTTT.

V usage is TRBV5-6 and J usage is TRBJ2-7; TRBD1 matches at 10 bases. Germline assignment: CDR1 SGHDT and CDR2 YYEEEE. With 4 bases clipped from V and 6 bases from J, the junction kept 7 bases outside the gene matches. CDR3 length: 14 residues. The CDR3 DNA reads TGTGCCAGCAGCCCGACAGGGGGCAGGTCCGAGCAGTACTTC. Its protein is CASSPTGGRSEQYF.

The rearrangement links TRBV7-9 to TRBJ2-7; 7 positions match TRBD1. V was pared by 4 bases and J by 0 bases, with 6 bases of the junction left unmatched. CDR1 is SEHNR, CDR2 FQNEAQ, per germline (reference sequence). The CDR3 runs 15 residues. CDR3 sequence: CASSSEDRSSYEQYF. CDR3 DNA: TGTGCCAGCAGCTCTGAGGACAGGAGCTCCTACGAGCAGTACTTC.

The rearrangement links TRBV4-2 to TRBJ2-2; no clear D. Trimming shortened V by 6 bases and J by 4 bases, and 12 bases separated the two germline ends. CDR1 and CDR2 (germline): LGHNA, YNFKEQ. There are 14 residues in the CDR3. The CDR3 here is CASSPGFSTGELFF. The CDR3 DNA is TGTGCCAGCAGTCCAGGATTCTCCACCGGGGAGCTGTTTTTT.

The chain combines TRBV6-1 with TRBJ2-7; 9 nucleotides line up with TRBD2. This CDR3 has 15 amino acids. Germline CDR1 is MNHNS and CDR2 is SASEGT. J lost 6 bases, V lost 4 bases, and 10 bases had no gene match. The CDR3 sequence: CASSGLAGAGAEQYF. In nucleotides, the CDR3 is TGTGCCAGCAGTGGATTAGCGGGAGCTGGGGCCGAGCAGTACTTC.

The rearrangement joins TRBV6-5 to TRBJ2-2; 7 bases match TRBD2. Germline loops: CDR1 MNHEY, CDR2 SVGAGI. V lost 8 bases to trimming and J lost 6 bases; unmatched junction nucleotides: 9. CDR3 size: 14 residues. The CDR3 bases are TGTGCCAGCGTAGGACTAGTAGGTCCCGGGGAGCTGTTTTTT. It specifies CASVGLVGPGELFF.

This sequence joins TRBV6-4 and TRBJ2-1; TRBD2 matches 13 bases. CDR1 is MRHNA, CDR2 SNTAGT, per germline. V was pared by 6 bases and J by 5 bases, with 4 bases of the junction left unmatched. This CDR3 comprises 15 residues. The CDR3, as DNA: TGTGCCAGCAGCCACGGGACTAGCGGGAACAATGAGCAGTTCTTC. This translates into CASSHGTSGNNEQFF.

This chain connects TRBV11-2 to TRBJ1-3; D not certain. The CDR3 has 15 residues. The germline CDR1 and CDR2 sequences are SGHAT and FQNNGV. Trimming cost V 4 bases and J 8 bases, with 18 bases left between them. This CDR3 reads CASSSLRVRPDTIYF. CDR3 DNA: TGTGCCAGCAGCTCACTGAGGGTCCGTCCTGACACCATATATTTT.

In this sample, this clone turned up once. The CDR3 DNA follows: TGTGCCAGCAGTGAACCTATCAGGGCCCAATTTTACGGCTACACCTTC. It specifies CASSEPIRAQFYGYTF. The gene calls are TRBV2 and TRBJ1-2; maybe TRBD1 (5 bases). CDR1 is SNHLY and CDR2 is FYNNEI in the germline V gene. The germline V and J ends were trimmed by 2 bases and 8 bases, with 21 bases remaining between them. CDR3 length equals 16 residues.

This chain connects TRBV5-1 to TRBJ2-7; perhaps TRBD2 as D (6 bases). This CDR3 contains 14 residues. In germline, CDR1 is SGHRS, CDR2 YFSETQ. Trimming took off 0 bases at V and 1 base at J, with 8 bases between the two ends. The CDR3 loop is CASSLAGVSYEQYF. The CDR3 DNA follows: TGCGCCAGCAGCTTGGCGGGGGTTTCCTACGAGCAGTACTTC.